This T cell receptor (beta chain) was retrieved from a study of T-cell reconstitution after alpha-beta-depleted transplantation in children. The CDR3 consists of 12 residues. In germline, CDR1 is MNHEY, CDR2 SMNVEV (reference sequence). V was shortened by 7 bases and J by 2 bases, with 6 bases between the two germline ends. The authors prepared the TCRbeta library with unique molecular identifiers. One entry per CDR3 protein results from TCRdb running MiXCR on the PCR reads. Among some 95,000 distinct CDR3 sequences listed, 20% to 30% were seen once. Specimen: PBMCs, collected before TCRalphabeta/CD19-depleted stem cell transplant. The V and J genes are TRBV27 and TRBJ2-1; no firm D call. This receptor was obtained from a boy between 2 and 10 years old with acute lymphoblastic leukemia, due to receive a stem cell transplant. This chain's CDR3 is CASTNPYNEQFF. As DNA, the CDR3 is TGTGCCAGCACTAATCCCTACAATGAGCAGTTCTTC.